This T cell receptor beta chain derives from a study of blood T cell repertoires in COVID-19. Across the whole study: Acute-phase and convalescent COVID-19 samples originated in the United States, Italy and Spain. PBMCs, B-cell-depleted T cells, or T cells were the source of the cDNA or gDNA that made up the material.

Trimming left V 5 bases short and J 0 bases short, with 11 bases between. Per the germline V gene, CDR1 is SGHTA and CDR2 is FQGTGA. The CDR3 is made up of 14 amino acids. As originally analysed: Cell counts per sample came from amplifying reference gene primers. Repertoires were generated with immunoSEQ multiplex PCR, while TCRdb's copy carries only in-frame clones and drops some. D and trimming were read from the DNA, whereas the V and J calls and clone size are those reported in that table. The table lists 200,000 or so clones, under 85% of them singletons. The rearrangement joins TRBV7-3 to TRBJ2-7; D not certain. The material sequenced was peripheral blood. The receptor comes from a man aged 55 to 70 with active or convalescent COVID-19. The CDR3 coding sequence is TGTGCCAGCAGCCCCTCGGCTAGCTCCTACGAGCAGTACTTC. This codes for CASSPSASSYEQYF.